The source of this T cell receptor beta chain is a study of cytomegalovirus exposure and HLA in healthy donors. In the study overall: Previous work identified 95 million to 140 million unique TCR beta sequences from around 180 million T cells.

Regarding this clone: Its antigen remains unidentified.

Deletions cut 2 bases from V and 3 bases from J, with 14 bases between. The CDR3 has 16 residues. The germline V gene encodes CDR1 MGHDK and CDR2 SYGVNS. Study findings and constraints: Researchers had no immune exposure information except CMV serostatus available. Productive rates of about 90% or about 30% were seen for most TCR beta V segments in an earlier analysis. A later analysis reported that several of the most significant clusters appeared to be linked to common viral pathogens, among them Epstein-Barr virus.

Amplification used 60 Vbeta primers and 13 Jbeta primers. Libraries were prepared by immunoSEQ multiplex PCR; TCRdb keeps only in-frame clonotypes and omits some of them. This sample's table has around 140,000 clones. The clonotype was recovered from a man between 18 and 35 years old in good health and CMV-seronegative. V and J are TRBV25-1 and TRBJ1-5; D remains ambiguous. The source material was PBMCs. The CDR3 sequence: CASSEQDQPFNQPQHF. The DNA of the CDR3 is TGTGCCAGCAGTGAACAGGATCAACCTTTCAATCAGCCCCAGCATTTT.